These 9 T cell receptor beta chains were all obtained from the same sample, sequenced in a study of spatial heterogeneity in lung cancer. Time point given: sample taken at primary tumor resection. TCRdb reprocessed the 5' RACE reads via MiXCR and lists one record per CDR3 protein. Of about 92,000 distinct CDR3 sequences listed, roughly 12% are singletons. Sequencing was performed on PBMCs, taken at surgery. The receptors shown here come from a male donor with early-stage non-small cell lung cancer.

The J gene is TRBJ1-5, the V gene TRBV6-6; D remains unclear. This CDR3 contains 17 residues. Between the trimmed V and J ends, which lost 2 bases and 0 bases, there was a span of 14 bases. The V gene's germline CDR1 is MNHNY and CDR2 SVGAGI (reference sequence). The DNA for the CDR3 is TGTGCCAGCAGTTACCCGGAAAACAGCCTTAGCAATCAGCCCCAGCATTTT. Translation: CASSYPENSLSNQPQHF.

This clonotype was picked up a small number of times. The rearrangement uses TRBV6-6 and TRBJ2-7; TRBD1 agrees at 10 bases. The CDR3 is 17 residues long. Germline CDR1 reads MNHNY; CDR2 reads SVGAGI (reference sequence). The ends lost 5 bases at V and 3 bases at J; junction bases unmatched: 13. DNA of the CDR3: TGTGCCAGCAGTCCCACCGGGACAGGGGCAAATTTCTACGAGCAGTACTTC. Translation: CASSPTGTGANFYEQYF.

This chain links TRBV24-1 with TRBJ2-1, with TRBD1 identical over 8 bases. This CDR3 is built from 15 residues. The V and J ends lost 4 bases and 7 bases, in that order; junction bases with no gene match: 8. Germline assignment: CDR1 KGHDR and CDR2 SFDVKD. CDR3 DNA sequence: TGTGCCACCAGTGACCCCAGGGGGCGCGTAAATGAGCAGTTCTTC. Amino acids: CATSDPRGRVNEQFF.

This clonotype has just a few counts. This chain joins TRBV12-3 or TRBV12-4 and TRBJ1-5; D is possibly TRBD1 (6 bases). The CDR3 sequence is 14 residues long. V was trimmed by 3 bases and J by 7 bases, leaving 13 bases between them. The CDR3 nucleotides are TGTGCCAGCAGTTTGGGGGGCAGAGGCCAGCCCCAGCATTTT. As protein: CASSLGGRGQPQHF.

In its sample, this clonotype was seen many times. The J gene is TRBJ2-2, the V gene TRBV4-3; D gene ambiguous. Germline values: CDR1 LGHNA, CDR2 YSLEER. The CDR3 sequence is 15 residues long. The V end lost 1 base, the J end lost 6 bases, and 12 bases lay between the germline ends. For the CDR3, the DNA is TGCGCCAGCAGCCAAGGAACGTCTTCGGCCGGGGAGCTGTTTTTT. Translating it yields CASSQGTSSAGELFF.

This chain links TRBV10-3 with TRBJ1-1; 11 bases align to TRBD1. From germline, CDR1 is ENHRY and CDR2 SYGVKD. Trimming took 8 bases from V and 6 from J; bases not matched to a gene: 5. The CDR3 runs to 13 residues. The CDR3: CAIRTGGRPEAFF. CDR3 nucleotide sequence: TGTGCCATCCGGACAGGGGGCAGACCTGAAGCTTTCTTT.

This clonotype was recorded many times. The J gene is TRBJ2-1, the V gene TRBV7-3; perhaps TRBD2 as D (6 bases). V was shortened by 5 bases and J by 1 base, with 12 bases between the two germline ends. The germline V gene encodes CDR1 SGHTA and CDR2 FQGTGA. This CDR3 has 15 residues. The DNA for the CDR3 is TGTGCCAGCAGCCCCGGGCTAGCGTCCTACAATGAGCAGTTCTTC. It codes for CASSPGLASYNEQFF. Full variable domain (rest looked up from reference TRBV7-3 and TRBJ2-1): GAGVSQTPSNKVTEKGKYVELRCDPISGHTALYWYRQSLGQGPEFLIYFQGTGAADDSGLPNDRFFAVRPEGSVSTLKIQRTERGDSAVYLCASSPGLASYNEQFFGPGTRLTVL.

V is TRBV12-3 or TRBV12-4 and J is TRBJ2-3; D uncertain. The CDR3 runs to 17 residues. Trimming left V 5 bases short and J 0 bases short, with 18 bases between. The CDR3 region has the DNA TGTGCCAGCAGTCCGGGCCCTTACCCTCTTAGCACAGATACGCAGTATTTT. Translating gives CASSPGPYPLSTDTQYF.

This clonotype showed up just a few times. This rearrangement joins TRBV6-1 to TRBJ2-1, with no clear D. Germline V CDR1 and CDR2: MNHNS, SASEGT. V lost 8 bases to trimming and J lost 0 bases, with 11 bases between them. CDR3 length: 14 residues. The DNA for the CDR3 is TGTGCCAGCGGTTCGGCGAGCTCCTACAATGAGCAGTTCTTC. Its translation is CASGSASSYNEQFF.